A selection of T cell receptor beta chains follows, all from one sample in a study of post-analysis software for immune sequencing data. TCRdb recomputed calls from the PCR reads with MiXCR, one row per CDR3 protein. This table holds fewer than 850,000 distinct CDR3 sequences, approximately 30% found once. The specimen sequenced was blood. Receptors originate from a girl aged 10 to 17 with multiple sclerosis. The CDR3 runs from the conserved cysteine through the conserved F or W. The order of the fields is D gene, J gene, clone size, V gene, CDR3 protein, CDR3 DNA. D genes are given only for firm matches. Only some rows state a clone size, as once, few, many or a class for expanded clones.

d_call: -
j_call: TRBJ1-2
clone_size: few
v_call: TRBV5-1
cdr3_aa: CASSLDWQGNGYTF
cdr3_nt: TGCGCCAGCAGCTTGGATTGGCAGGGAAATGGCTACACCTTC

d_call: -
j_call: TRBJ2-7
clone_size: few
v_call: TRBV2
cdr3_aa: CASHRDTTYEQYF
cdr3_nt: TGTGCCAGTCACCGGGACACTACCTACGAGCAGTACTTC

d_call: TRBD2
j_call: TRBJ2-7
clone_size: few
v_call: TRBV18
cdr3_aa: CASSPVLAGHYEQYF
cdr3_nt: TGTGCCAGCTCACCAGTACTAGCGGGACACTACGAGCAGTACTTC

d_call: -
j_call: TRBJ2-5
clone_size: once
v_call: TRBV2
cdr3_aa: CASSEGLGRGETQYF
cdr3_nt: TGTGCCAGCAGTGAAGGTCTGGGGCGTGGCGAGACCCAGTACTTC

d_call: -
j_call: TRBJ1-2
clone_size: -
v_call: TRBV4-2
cdr3_aa: CASSQEHFAGNYGYTF
cdr3_nt: TGTGCCAGCAGCCAAGAACATTTTGCAGGGAACTATGGCTACACCTTC

d_call: -
j_call: TRBJ2-1
clone_size: -
v_call: TRBV5-5
cdr3_aa: CASSLAWGVGEQFF
cdr3_nt: TGTGCCAGCAGTCTTGCTTGGGGCGTGGGTGAGCAGTTCTTC

d_call: TRBD1
j_call: TRBJ2-7
clone_size: many
v_call: TRBV7-2
cdr3_aa: CASSPRGREQYF
cdr3_nt: TGTGCCAGCAGCCCAAGGGGGCGGGAGCAGTACTTC

d_call: -
j_call: TRBJ2-7
clone_size: -
v_call: TRBV27
cdr3_aa: CASSIGRNEQYF
cdr3_nt: TGTGCCAGCAGCATCGGACGAAATGAGCAGTACTTC

d_call: TRBD1
j_call: TRBJ2-2
clone_size: few
v_call: TRBV15
cdr3_aa: CATSRAGQGSGELFF
cdr3_nt: TGTGCCACCAGCAGAGCGGGACAGGGTTCCGGGGAGCTGTTTTTT

d_call: TRBD1
j_call: TRBJ2-7
clone_size: -
v_call: TRBV4-3
cdr3_aa: CASSHRQGASYEQYF
cdr3_nt: TGCGCCAGCAGCCACCGACAGGGGGCCTCCTACGAGCAGTACTTC

d_call: -
j_call: TRBJ1-5
clone_size: -
v_call: TRBV5-6
cdr3_aa: CASSLANRGNQPQHF
cdr3_nt: TGTGCCAGCAGCTTGGCGAATAGGGGCAATCAGCCCCAGCATTTT

d_call: -
j_call: TRBJ2-1
clone_size: few
v_call: TRBV6-6
cdr3_aa: CASSYDQDDEQFF
cdr3_nt: TGTGCCAGCAGTTACGACCAAGACGATGAGCAGTTCTTC

d_call: TRBD1
j_call: TRBJ2-5
clone_size: few
v_call: TRBV5-1
cdr3_aa: CASSSHPGQGTQYF
cdr3_nt: TGCGCCAGCAGCTCCCACCCGGGACAGGGGACCCAGTACTTC

d_call: TRBD2
j_call: TRBJ2-5
clone_size: many
v_call: TRBV7-9
cdr3_aa: CASSLGRLAGQETQYF
cdr3_nt: TGTGCCAGCAGCTTGGGCAGACTAGCGGGCCAAGAGACCCAGTACTTC

d_call: -
j_call: TRBJ1-3
clone_size: -
v_call: TRBV18
cdr3_aa: CASSPLRSISGNTIYF
cdr3_nt: TGTGCCAGCTCACCACTGAGGTCCATCTCTGGAAACACCATATATTTT

d_call: TRBD2
j_call: TRBJ2-1
clone_size: -
v_call: TRBV10-3
cdr3_aa: CATSTRKLTGGHNEQFF
cdr3_nt: TGTGCCACCAGTACGAGAAAACTAACGGGAGGACACAATGAGCAGTTCTTC

d_call: -
j_call: TRBJ2-7
clone_size: many
v_call: TRBV15
cdr3_aa: CATSSSEYEQYF
cdr3_nt: TGTGCCACCAGCAGCTCGGAATACGAGCAGTACTTC

d_call: -
j_call: TRBJ1-5
clone_size: few
v_call: TRBV10-3
cdr3_aa: CAISDFLGGGQPQHF
cdr3_nt: TGTGCCATCAGTGACTTTTTAGGGGGAGGTCAGCCCCAGCATTTT

d_call: -
j_call: TRBJ1-1
clone_size: -
v_call: TRBV5-6
cdr3_aa: CASSYSRRGGNTEAFF
cdr3_nt: TGTGCCAGCAGCTACAGTCGAAGGGGAGGGAACACTGAAGCTTTCTTT

d_call: -
j_call: TRBJ2-5
clone_size: many
v_call: TRBV6-5
cdr3_aa: CASSRRGLETQYF
cdr3_nt: TGTGCCAGCAGCCGCCGCGGTTTAGAGACCCAGTACTTC

d_call: -
j_call: TRBJ1-2
clone_size: few
v_call: TRBV15
cdr3_aa: CATSSGSLTNYGYTF
cdr3_nt: TGTGCCACCAGCAGCGGCAGCCTCACTAACTATGGCTACACCTTC

d_call: -
j_call: TRBJ2-3
clone_size: -
v_call: TRBV15
cdr3_aa: CATSGGPRRPDTQYF
cdr3_nt: TGTGCCACCAGCGGGGGGCCTCGGAGGCCAGATACGCAGTATTTT

d_call: -
j_call: TRBJ2-1
clone_size: few
v_call: TRBV6-5
cdr3_aa: CASSLRGWEYNEQFF
cdr3_nt: TGTGCCAGCAGTCTCAGGGGATGGGAATACAATGAGCAGTTCTTC

d_call: -
j_call: TRBJ2-1
clone_size: many
v_call: TRBV11-2
cdr3_aa: CASSLGGGPYNEQFF
cdr3_nt: TGTGCCAGCAGCTTAGGAGGGGGTCCCTACAATGAGCAGTTCTTC

d_call: -
j_call: TRBJ2-1
clone_size: few
v_call: TRBV12-3/TRBV12-4
cdr3_aa: CASRQSWARNEQFF
cdr3_nt: TGTGCCAGCAGGCAATCTTGGGCGCGGAATGAGCAGTTCTTC

d_call: -
j_call: TRBJ2-1
clone_size: many
v_call: TRBV20-1
cdr3_aa: CSASRGLSGEQFF
cdr3_nt: TGCAGTGCTAGCCGAGGACTTAGTGGTGAGCAGTTCTTC